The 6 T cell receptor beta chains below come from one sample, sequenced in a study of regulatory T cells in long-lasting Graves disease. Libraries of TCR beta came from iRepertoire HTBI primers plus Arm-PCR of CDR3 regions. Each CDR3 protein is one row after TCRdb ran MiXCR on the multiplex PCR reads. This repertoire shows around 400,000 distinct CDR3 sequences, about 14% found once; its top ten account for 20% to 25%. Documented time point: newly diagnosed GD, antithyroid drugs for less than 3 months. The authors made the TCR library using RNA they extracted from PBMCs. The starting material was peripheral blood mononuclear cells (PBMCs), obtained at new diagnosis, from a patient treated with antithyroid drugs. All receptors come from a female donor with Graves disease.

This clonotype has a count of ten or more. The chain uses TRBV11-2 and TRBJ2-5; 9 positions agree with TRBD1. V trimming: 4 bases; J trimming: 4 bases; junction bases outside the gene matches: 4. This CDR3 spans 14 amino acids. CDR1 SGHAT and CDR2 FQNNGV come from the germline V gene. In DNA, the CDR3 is TGTGCCAGCAGCTCTAACAGGGGGCCAGAGACCCAGTACTTC. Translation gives CASSSNRGPETQYF.

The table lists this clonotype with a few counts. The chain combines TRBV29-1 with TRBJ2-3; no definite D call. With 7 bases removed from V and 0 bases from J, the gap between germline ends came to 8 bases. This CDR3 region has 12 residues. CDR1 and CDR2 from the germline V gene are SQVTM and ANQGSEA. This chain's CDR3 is CSAGRSTDTQYF. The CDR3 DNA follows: TGCAGCGCCGGTAGAAGCACAGATACGCAGTATTTT.

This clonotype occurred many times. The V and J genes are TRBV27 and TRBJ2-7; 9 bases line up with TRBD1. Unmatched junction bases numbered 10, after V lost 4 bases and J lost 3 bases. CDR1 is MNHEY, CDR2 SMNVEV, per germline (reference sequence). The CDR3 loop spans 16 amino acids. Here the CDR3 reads CASSSSRGTGLYEQYF. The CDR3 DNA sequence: TGTGCCAGCAGTTCCTCTCGAGGGACAGGGCTCTACGAGCAGTACTTC.

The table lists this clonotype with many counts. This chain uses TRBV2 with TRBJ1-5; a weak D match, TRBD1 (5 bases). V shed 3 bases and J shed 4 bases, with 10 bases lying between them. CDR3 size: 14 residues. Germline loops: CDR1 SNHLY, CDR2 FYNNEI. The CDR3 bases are TGTGCCAGCAGTGACGTAGGGACGAATCAGCCCCAGCATTTT. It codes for CASSDVGTNQPQHF.

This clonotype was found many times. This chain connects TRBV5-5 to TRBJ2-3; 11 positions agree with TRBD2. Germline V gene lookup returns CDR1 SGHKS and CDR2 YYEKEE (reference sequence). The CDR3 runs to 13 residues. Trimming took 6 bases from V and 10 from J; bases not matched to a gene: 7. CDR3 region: CASNLAGGPSQYF. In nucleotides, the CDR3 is TGTGCCAGCAACTTAGCGGGGGGGCCCTCGCAGTATTTT.

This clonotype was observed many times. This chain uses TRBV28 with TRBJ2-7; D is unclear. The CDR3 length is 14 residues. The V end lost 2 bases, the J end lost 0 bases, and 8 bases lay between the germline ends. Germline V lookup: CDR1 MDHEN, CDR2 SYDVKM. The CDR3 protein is CASSLGSASYEQYF. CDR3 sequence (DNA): TGTGCCAGCAGTTTAGGGTCGGCCTCCTACGAGCAGTACTTC.